A single T cell receptor (beta chain) is shown here with its context. Its cognate antigen is unknown. The V end was cut by 3 bases, the J end by 3 bases, with 11 bases between. Germline V gene data show CDR1 as LGHDT and CDR2 as YNNKEL (reference sequence). This CDR3 contains 14 residues. Analysis merged second doses at about 4 or about 12 weeks. The sample comes from a study of T cell responses to AZD1222 COVID-19 vaccine. Study results and caveats: White British ancestry dominated among donors, who included more females, and clonal diversity was possibly underestimated.

TCRdb's table, derived via immunoSEQ multiplex PCR, lists solely in-frame clones and lacks some. This sample has 70,000 to 95,000 clones; about 90% occur once, and the top ten carry more than 1.2%. The source is an adult who received the AZD1222 COVID-19 vaccine. The specimen was peripheral blood, collected 28 days after the second AZD1222 dose. The chain employs TRBV3-1 (or the pseudogene TRBV3-2) and TRBJ1-2; D gene ambiguous. CDR3 in DNA: TGTGCCAGCAGCCAGTCCCTGACTGACTATGGCTACACCTTC. Translating it yields CASSQSLTDYGYTF.